This T cell receptor beta chain comes out of a study of T cells in Graves' hyperthyroidism and ophthalmopathy. What was amplified from RNA transcripts were TCR beta CDR3 regions. The HTBI primer set drove a first-round RT-PCR of the TCR CDR3. TCRdb processed the multiplex PCR reads anew with MiXCR; each CDR3 protein has one entry. The sample includes nearly 600,000 distinct CDR3 sequences, 14% of them seen just once. For this clonotype: Its antigen is not identified.

General study results and limits: Before onset, by a median of approximately 6.8 months, the model predicted ophthalmopathy. Most expanded thyroid clonotypes above 0.001 also appeared in blood.

The blood specimen was taken at initial hyperthyroidism diagnosis, before any ophthalmopathy symptoms. Germline values: CDR1 GTSNPN, CDR2 SVGIG (reference sequence). The CDR3 is made up of 13 amino acids. V was cut by 2 bases and J by 0 bases, with 8 bases left in between. This clonotype was obtained from a woman younger than 45 with Graves' hyperthyroidism that later progressed to Graves' ophthalmopathy. The gene calls are TRBV30 and TRBJ2-7; D not resolved. Specimen: blood. CDR3 DNA sequence: TGTGCCTGGAGTCGGGTCGGCTCCTACGAGCAGTACTTC. Protein: CAWSRVGSYEQYF.